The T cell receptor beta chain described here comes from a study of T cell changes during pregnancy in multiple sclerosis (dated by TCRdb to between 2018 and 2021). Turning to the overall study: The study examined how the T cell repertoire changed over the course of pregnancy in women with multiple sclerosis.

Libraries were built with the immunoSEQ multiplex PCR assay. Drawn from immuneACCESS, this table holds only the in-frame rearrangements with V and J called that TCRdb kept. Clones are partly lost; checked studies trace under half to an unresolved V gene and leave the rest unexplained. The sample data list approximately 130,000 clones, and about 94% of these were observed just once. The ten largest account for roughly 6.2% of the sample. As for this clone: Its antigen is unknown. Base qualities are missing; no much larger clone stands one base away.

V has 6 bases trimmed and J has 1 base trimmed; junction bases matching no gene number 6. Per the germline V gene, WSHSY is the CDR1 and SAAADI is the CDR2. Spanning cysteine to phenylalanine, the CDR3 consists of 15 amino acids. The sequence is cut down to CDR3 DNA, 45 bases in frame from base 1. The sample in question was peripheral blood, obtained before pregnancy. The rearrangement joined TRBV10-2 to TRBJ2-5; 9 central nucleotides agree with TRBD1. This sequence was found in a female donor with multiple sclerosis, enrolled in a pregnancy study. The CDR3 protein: CASSARTGAQETQYF. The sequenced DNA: TGCGCCAGCAGCGCAAGGACAGGGGCCCAAGAGACCCAGTACTTC.